A single sample gave rise to the 16 T cell receptor beta chains below, sequenced in a study of shared clonotypes between healthy human individuals. CD45RO-negative, CCR7-positively selected cells formed the naive CD8 fraction, excluding terminally differentiated effector memory CD45RA+ cells. Only in-frame clones appear in the TCRdb table, and some are missing; sequencing was by immunoSEQ multiplex PCR. Among 1.5 million to 2.5 million clones listed, 85% to 95% were seen once. Sequenced material: naive CD8+ T cells sorted from blood. The receptor source for this set is a man between 18 and 29 years old in good health.

This clone came up once. CDR3: CSVLGYISNTGELFF. CDR3 bases: TGCAGCGTCTTAGGGTACATTTCGAACACCGGGGAGCTGTTTTTT. The genes are TRBV29-1 and TRBJ2-2; D gene unclear. In germline, CDR1 is SQVTM, CDR2 ANQGSEA. V was pared by 6 bases and J by 0 bases, with 14 bases between. The CDR3 spans 15 residues.

The chain links TRBV27 to TRBJ2-3; the D is unclear. Between the trimmed V and J ends, which lost 0 bases and 6 bases, there was a span of 4 bases. The CDR3 length is 12 residues. Germline lookup yields CDR1 MNHEY and CDR2 SMNVEV (reference sequence). The CDR3 DNA is TGTGCCAGCAGTTTATCTTACGATACGCAGTATTTT. Translation: CASSLSYDTQYF.

The chain uses TRBV4-1 and TRBJ1-1; D is ambiguous. This CDR3 has 16 amino acids. V was trimmed by 0 bases and J by 0 bases, leaving 11 bases between them. CDR1 MGHRA and CDR2 YSYEKL come from the germline V gene. The CDR3 region is CASSQDPVLMNTEAFF. The CDR3 DNA reads TGCGCCAGCAGCCAAGATCCCGTGTTAATGAACACTGAAGCTTTCTTT.

The gene calls are TRBV6-5 and TRBJ2-7; 9 positions match TRBD2. Looked up from germline, CDR1 is MNHEY and CDR2 is SVGAGI. The V gene end was trimmed by 10 bases and the J gene end by 2 bases; junction bases not matched to a gene: 6. The CDR3 has 13 amino acids. This CDR3 reads CATALAGTYEQYF. The CDR3 DNA reads TGTGCCACCGCACTAGCGGGCACCTACGAGCAGTACTTC.

About this clone: An end of the junction differs from the germline gene, which may be a read error. The chain employs TRBV5-1 and TRBJ1-1; D not certain. CDR1 is SGHRS, CDR2 YFSETQ, per germline. This CDR3 contains 12 residues. The CDR3 reads CASRLGWTEAFF. CDR3 DNA sequence: TGCGCCAGCAGATTGGGGTGGACTGAAGCTTTCTTT.

Regarding this clone: Other DNA sequences in this sample translate to the same CDR3. The chain uses TRBV27 and TRBJ2-2; D might be TRBD1 (5 bases). V lost 4 bases, J lost 7 bases, and 7 bases lay in between. Germline V CDR1 and CDR2: MNHEY, SMNVEV (reference sequence). The CDR3 covers 12 residues. Written as DNA, the CDR3 is TGTGCCAGCAGTTGGGGCGGCGGGGAGCTGTTTTTT. This encodes CASSWGGGELFF.

The gene calls are TRBV29-1 and TRBJ2-1; tentatively, D is TRBD1 (5 bases). Germline lookup yields CDR1 SQVTM and CDR2 ANQGSEA. V shed 8 bases and J shed 0 bases, with 17 bases lying between them. CDR3 length equals 15 residues. CDR3: CSCWVDTSSYNEQFF. DNA of the CDR3: TGCAGCTGTTGGGTGGACACGAGCTCCTACAATGAGCAGTTCTTC.

V gene TRBV6-1 combines with J gene TRBJ1-2, with D unresolved. This CDR3 has 12 amino acids. Germline V gene data show CDR1 as MNHNS and CDR2 as SASEGT. Trimming took off 4 bases at V and 2 bases at J, with 5 bases between the two ends. CDR3 sequence reads: CASSGLNYGYTF. In nucleotides, the CDR3 is TGTGCCAGCAGTGGACTGAACTATGGCTACACCTTC.

J is TRBJ2-5 and V is TRBV4-1; D unresolved. With the DNA end fitting TRBJ2-7 better, the J assignment may be wrong. The germline CDR1 and CDR2 sequences are MGHRA and YSYEKL. The CDR3 runs to 14 residues. This CDR3 reads CASSQEGAVYEQYF. The CDR3 DNA reads TGCGCCAGCAGCCAAGAAGGAGCAGTCTACGAGCAGTACTTC.

This sequence joins TRBV30 and TRBJ1-1; D is unclear. The V gene lost 4 bases and the J gene lost 5 bases, with 17 bases spanning the gap. The germline V gene has CDR1 GTSNPN and CDR2 SVGIG (reference sequence). The CDR3 contains 14 residues. CDR3 nucleotide sequence: TGTGCCTGGATTCGTGACATCGGTTGGACTGAAGCTTTCTTT. Translating gives CAWIRDIGWTEAFF.

Comment on this clone: Other DNA sequences from this sample encode an identical CDR3 as well. The chain couples TRBV29-1 to TRBJ2-2; no clear D gene. The CDR3 contains 13 residues. The germline V and J ends were trimmed by 6 bases and 1 base, with 9 bases remaining between them. Looked up from germline, CDR1 is SQVTM and CDR2 is ANQGSEA. The CDR3 loop is CSVIGQNTGELFF. For the CDR3, the DNA is TGCAGCGTAATAGGGCAGAACACCGGGGAGCTGTTTTTT.

The V gene is TRBV6-5, the J gene TRBJ1-4; D remains unclear. Germline CDR1 reads MNHEY; CDR2 reads SVGAGI. The CDR3 runs 14 residues. V dropped 5 bases and J dropped 0 bases, with 7 bases sitting between them. CDR3 amino acids: CASSADATNEKLFF. In DNA, the CDR3 is TGTGCCAGCAGTGCAGATGCAACTAATGAAAAACTGTTTTTT.

Worth noting for this clone: The sample holds other DNA sequences that translate to the same CDR3. This chain connects TRBV5-4 to TRBJ1-1; a possible D gene is TRBD1 (6 bases). The CDR3 extends over 12 amino acids. The germline V gene has CDR1 SGHNT and CDR2 YYREEE (reference sequence). Trimming shortened V by 2 bases and J by 6 bases, and 8 bases separated the two germline ends. The CDR3 nucleotides are TGTGCCAGCAGCTTCGGGGGCTCTGAAGCTTTCTTT. This codes for CASSFGGSEAFF.

The chain recombines TRBV9 with TRBJ2-5; 11 nucleotides line up with TRBD2. Per germline, CDR1 SGDLS and CDR2 YYNGEE. The CDR3 totals 17 residues. V was clipped by 4 bases and J by 5 bases; unmatched bases: 13. CDR3 nucleotide sequence: TGTGCCAGCAGCTTGGATACTAGCGGGAGTGTAGGGGAGACCCAGTACTTC. Translation: CASSLDTSGSVGETQYF.

The chain combines TRBV7-2 with TRBJ2-7, with TRBD1 as a possible D gene (6 bases). Trimming shortened V by 5 bases and J by 3 bases, and 17 bases separated the two germline ends. This CDR3 is 15 amino acids long. CDR1 and CDR2 (germline): SGHTA, FQGNSA. CDR3 in amino acids: CASSPVFGTSYEQYF. The CDR3 DNA follows: TGTGCCAGCAGCCCTGTTTTTGGGACAAGCTACGAGCAGTACTTC. The variable domain in full, with the rest retrieved from reference TRBV7-2 and TRBJ2-7, is GAGVSQSPSNKVTEKGKDVELRCDPISGHTALYWYRQSLGQGLEFLIYFQGNSAPDKSGLPSDRFSAERTGGSVSTLTIQRTQQEDSAVYLCASSPVFGTSYEQYFGPGTRLTVT.

The chain combines TRBV28 with TRBJ2-2, with 7 positions matching TRBD2. From germline, CDR1 is MDHEN and CDR2 SYDVKM. This CDR3 spans 16 amino acids. The junction had 11 bases not matched to a gene; V was cut back by 7 bases and J by 3 bases. Here the CDR3 DNA reads TGTGCCAGCAATCCGAGCGGGACCCTTTACACCGGGGAGCTGTTTTTT. Translation gives CASNPSGTLYTGELFF.